This T cell receptor (beta chain) was sequenced for a study of T cell repertoires in cytomegalovirus infection. TCRdb independently ran MiXCR on the reads; one entry per CDR3 protein. The repertoire includes 250,000 to 300,000 distinct CDR3 sequences, roughly a fifth of them detected once, and about 21% sits in the top ten. This clonotype came up a few times. What it binds is not known. Trimming took 9 bases from V and 1 from J, leaving 9 bases between them. The CDR3 is 13 residues long. Per germline, CDR1 KGHDR and CDR2 SFDVKD. Study-wide findings and caveats: CMV-specific HLA-C-restricted TCR beta clonotypes dominated the ex vivo response.

Sequencing used cultured PBMCs, obtained from culture after CMV antigen stimulation. The clonotype comes from a human donor in good health (CMV status not recorded). Some clones in this sample may be carry-over from other donors' samples. This chain links TRBV24-1 with TRBJ2-1; D is ambiguous. CDR3 sequence (DNA): TGTGCCACCCGTGCTGCTTCCTACAATGAGCAGTTCTTC. It codes for CATRAASYNEQFF.